This T cell receptor (beta chain) was found in a study of identifying expanded T cells in peripheral blood. Clones were read by immunoSEQ multiplex PCR, and TCRdb kept only the in-frame ones, dropping some. The data contain 95,000 to 100,000 clones, 70% to 90% of them seen just once; the ten biggest clones take up about a sixth. Germline-derived CDR1 and CDR2 are SNHLY and FYNNEI. The trim removed 4 bases at V and 8 bases at J, leaving 5 bases unmatched. The CDR3 is 14 residues long. V is TRBV2 and J is TRBJ2-3; 11 bases align to TRBD2. The sample consisted of blood. The TCR originated in a person aged 18 to 69 in good health. In DNA form, the CDR3 reads TGTGCCAGCAGTGGAGAAGGACTAGCGGGTACGCAGTATTTT. Amino acids: CASSGEGLAGTQYF.